These 21 T cell receptor beta chains were all obtained from the same sample, sequenced in a study of T-cell memory formation after mild COVID-19. Each CDR3 protein is one row after TCRdb ran MiXCR on the 5' RACE reads. Here the sample spans 100,000 to 150,000 distinct CDR3 sequences, approximately 6.2% being singletons. The sample comprised PBMCs or a T cell subset sorted from them (not recorded which). The receptors here all came from an adult woman who had mild COVID-19 (a few samples of this study predate the infection). Cell type and time point are not known.

In this sample, this clonotype turned up a few times. This sequence joins TRBV27 and TRBJ1-1; maybe TRBD1 (5 bases). This CDR3 region has 15 residues. CDR1 is MNHEY and CDR2 is SMNVEV in the germline V gene (reference sequence). The germline V and J ends were trimmed by 5 bases and 1 base, with 14 bases remaining between them. DNA of the CDR3: TGTGCCAGCAGTAGACGACAGCTCCCGAACACTGAAGCTTTCTTT. Amino acids: CASSRRQLPNTEAFF.

The chain combines TRBV20-1 with TRBJ2-5; 8 nucleotides match TRBD2. Unmatched junction bases numbered 7, after V lost 1 base and J lost 3 bases. The CDR3 totals 15 residues. Germline CDR1 is DFQATT and CDR2 is SNEGSKA (reference sequence). The CDR3 bases are TGCAGTGCTAGAGGGGTAGGAGCGGGGGAAGAGACCCAGTACTTC. It codes for CSARGVGAGEETQYF.

This clonotype was detected ten times or more. The chain couples TRBV9 to TRBJ2-2; D unclear. The germline CDR1 and CDR2 sequences are SGDLS and YYNGEE. Trimming removed 0 bases at V and 7 bases at J, with 7 bases between. The CDR3 contains 13 residues. In DNA form, the CDR3 reads TGTGCCAGCAGCGTAGCAGGCCACGGGGAGCTGTTTTTT. Its translation is CASSVAGHGELFF.

This clonotype was recorded a few times. The rearrangement links TRBV7-6 to TRBJ2-1; 9 bases fit TRBD2. V dropped 1 base and J dropped 10; count of bases not matched to a gene: 11. Germline lookup yields CDR1 SGHVS and CDR2 FNYEAQ. There are 16 residues in the CDR3. This chain's CDR3 is CASSLVGTSKGGEQFF. The CDR3 DNA sequence: TGTGCCAGCAGCTTAGTTGGGACTAGCAAAGGGGGAGAGCAGTTCTTC.

This clonotype appeared many times. V and J are TRBV5-1 and TRBJ1-6; the match to TRBD1 covers 10 bases. Germline-derived CDR1 and CDR2 are SGHRS and YFSETQ. The CDR3 spans 15 residues. With 1 base clipped from V and 10 bases from J, the junction kept 5 bases outside the gene matches. CDR3 in amino acids: CASSLRTGGLSPLHF. The CDR3 DNA reads TGCGCCAGCAGCTTGCGGACAGGGGGATTGTCACCCCTCCACTTT.

This clonotype was seen ten or more times. The chain combines TRBV20-1 with TRBJ2-1, with D perhaps given as TRBD1 or TRBD2 (5 bases each). The CDR3 is 12 amino acids. Germline V gene data show CDR1 as DFQATT and CDR2 as SNEGSKA (reference sequence). Trimming took 3 bases from V and 3 from J, leaving 6 bases between them. DNA of the CDR3: TGCAGTGCTAGTGGGGGCTACAATGAGCAGTTCTTC. It is translated as CSASGGYNEQFF.

This clonotype has just a few counts. The gene calls are TRBV30 and TRBJ2-5; 10 bases line up with TRBD2. V was pared by 1 base and J by 4 bases, with 9 bases of the junction left unmatched. The CDR3 contains 16 residues. Germline CDR1 GTSNPN, CDR2 SVGIG (reference sequence). CDR3 in amino acids: CAWSANLAGVRETQYF. The CDR3 coding sequence is TGTGCCTGGAGTGCCAACCTAGCGGGAGTACGAGAGACCCAGTACTTC.

This clonotype was counted only a few times. This chain's CDR3 is CASSWGGGSYNEQFF. The CDR3 DNA follows: TGCGCCAGCAGCTGGGGGGGAGGGAGCTACAATGAGCAGTTCTTC. The J gene is TRBJ2-1, the V gene TRBV5-1; the match to TRBD2 covers 7 bases. With V trimmed by 3 bases and J by 3 bases, 6 bases remained unmatched. The CDR3 has 15 residues. Per germline, CDR1 SGHRS and CDR2 YFSETQ.

The chain links TRBV5-1 to TRBJ2-1; 7 bases align to TRBD1. Trimming removed 4 bases from V and 5 bases from J; junction bases left unmatched: 12. This CDR3 spans 16 amino acids. From germline, CDR1 is SGHRS and CDR2 YFSETQ. The CDR3 spells CASSPTTGLGNNEQFF. CDR3 coding DNA: TGCGCCAGCAGCCCCACGACAGGGTTGGGGAACAATGAGCAGTTCTTC. The whole variable domain, remainder taken from reference TRBV5-1 and TRBJ2-1, is KAGVTQTPRYLIKTRGQQVTLSCSPISGHRSVSWYQQTPGQGLQFLFEYFSETQRNKGNFPGRFSGRQFSNSRSEMNVSTLELGDSALYLCASSPTTGLGNNEQFFGPGTRLTVL.

This clonotype was found many times. This chain links TRBV5-1 with TRBJ1-1; TRBD1 agrees at 8 bases. This CDR3 region has 15 residues. The V gene's germline CDR1 is SGHRS and CDR2 YFSETQ. V lost 7 bases and J lost 5; bases outside the gene matches: 13. The CDR3 DNA sequence: TGCGCCAGCTCTTCGATTCAGGGGGCAAATACTGAAGCTTTCTTT. This translates into CASSSIQGANTEAFF.

The table lists this clonotype with many counts. V usage is TRBV4-1 and J usage is TRBJ2-1; 12 bases align to TRBD2. This CDR3 region has 21 residues. Germline V gene lookup returns CDR1 MGHRA and CDR2 YSYEKL. V shed 1 base and J 0 bases; nucleotides not matched to a gene: 13. The CDR3 sequence is CASSQVGASGGETSSYNEQFF. The CDR3, as DNA: TGCGCCAGCAGCCAAGTAGGCGCTAGCGGGGGGGAAACCTCCTCCTACAATGAGCAGTTCTTC.

This clonotype was detected only a few times. DNA for the CDR3: TGTGCCAGCAGCCCAAGGACAGGACAGAACACCGGGGAGCTGTTTTTT. Its protein product is CASSPRTGQNTGELFF. The chain carries TRBV9 and TRBJ2-2; TRBD1 matches at 7 bases. The germline V gene has CDR1 SGDLS and CDR2 YYNGEE. With 4 bases clipped from V and 1 base from J, the junction kept 7 bases outside the gene matches. This CDR3 spans 16 amino acids.

This clonotype was seen more than once but under ten times. This sequence joins TRBV3-2 and TRBJ2-7; the tabulated D call, TRBD1, remains unverified against the DNA. TRBV3-2 is noted as a pseudogene. The CDR3 has 16 residues. The CDR3 region is CASSQPGAGSTYEQYF. In nucleotides, the CDR3 is TGTGCCAGCAGCCAACCCGGGGCGGGGTCCACCTACGAGCAGTACTTC.

This clonotype was counted only a few times. The chain carries TRBV4-1 and TRBJ2-1; 10 bases agree with TRBD2. CDR1 is MGHRA, CDR2 YSYEKL, per germline. Losses at the gene ends were 10 bases for V and 5 bases for J; bases not matched to a gene: 17. The CDR3 loop spans 17 amino acids. The CDR3 loop reads CATFGREGLANHNEQFF. DNA of the CDR3: TGCGCCACCTTTGGCAGGGAGGGACTAGCGAACCACAATGAGCAGTTCTTC.

This clonotype was picked up a small number of times. The V and J genes are TRBV3-1 and TRBJ1-4; no clear D gene. Germline loops: CDR1 LGHDT, CDR2 YNNKEL (reference sequence). Trimming took off 4 bases at V and 8 bases at J, with 14 bases between the two ends. The CDR3 spans 14 residues. CDR3 nucleotides: TGTGCCAGCAGCCGCCGGACGGAGGGCGAAAAACTGTTTTTT. The encoded protein is CASSRRTEGEKLFF.

This clonotype appeared many times. The chain has TRBV27 and TRBJ2-1, with 8 bases that match TRBD2. Germline V CDR1 and CDR2: MNHEY, SMNVEV (reference sequence). V gave up 5 bases and J gave up 8 bases; unmatched junction bases: 11. The CDR3 is 15 residues long. The CDR3 DNA reads TGTGCCAGCAGTCCCAGCAGCGGGAGTCGGTATGAGCAGTTCTTC. Its protein product is CASSPSSGSRYEQFF.

The sample holds many counts of this clonotype. This chain connects TRBV29-1 to TRBJ2-5, with a possible D match to TRBD1 (6 bases). This CDR3 has 12 amino acids. The ends were cut back, 2 bases at V and 6 bases at J, with 10 bases in the middle. Germline V gene data show CDR1 as SQVTM and CDR2 as ANQGSEA. Here the CDR3 reads CSVERGLKTQYF. CDR3 DNA: TGCAGCGTTGAAAGGGGGTTGAAGACCCAGTACTTC.

This clonotype has a count of ten or more. This chain connects TRBV4-1 to TRBJ2-1; 14 bases align to TRBD2. V lost 3 bases to trimming and J lost 0 bases; unmatched junction nucleotides: 10. CDR3 length equals 20 residues. The V gene's germline CDR1 is MGHRA and CDR2 YSYEKL. The CDR3 sequence: CASSHIGLAGGRSSYNEQFF. For the CDR3, the DNA is TGCGCCAGCAGCCACATAGGACTAGCGGGGGGCCGGAGCTCCTACAATGAGCAGTTCTTC.

The rearrangement links TRBV27 to TRBJ2-7, with a tentative D call TRBD2 (5 bases). CDR1 MNHEY and CDR2 SMNVEV come from the germline V gene (reference sequence). This CDR3 has 13 residues. V was trimmed by 8 bases and J by 1 base, leaving 12 bases between them. CDR3 nucleotides: TGTGCCAGCGCCACGCGGGTTTCCTACGAGCAGTACTTC. Its protein product is CASATRVSYEQYF.

V and J are TRBV20-1 and TRBJ1-4; D is uncertain. Germline assignment: CDR1 DFQATT and CDR2 SNEGSKA (reference sequence). Trimming stripped 5 bases from V and 6 bases from J, with 28 bases between. This CDR3 has 18 residues. CDR3 nucleotide sequence: TGCAGTGCTCCTCGCAGTGTAGGAATAAAGGTCCCGGATGAAAAACTGTTTTTT. Its translation is CSAPRSVGIKVPDEKLFF.

This clonotype was recorded many times. The V gene is TRBV12-3 or TRBV12-4, the J gene TRBJ2-6; TRBD1 aligns across 9 bases. V shed 5 bases and J 4 bases; nucleotides not matched to a gene: 6. The CDR3 has 16 residues. The CDR3 DNA reads as TGTGCCAGCAGTATCTGGACAGGGGTCGGGGCCAACGTCCTGACTTTC. Translating gives CASSIWTGVGANVLTF.